This TCR beta chain appears in the sequencing data of a study of T cells in Graves' hyperthyroidism and ophthalmopathy. V lost 1 base, J lost 2 bases, and 12 bases lay in between. This CDR3 is 15 amino acids long. The germline V gene encodes CDR1 KGHSH and CDR2 LQKENI. Regarding the study as a whole: Before onset, ophthalmopathy was predicted by the model a median roughly 6.8 months earlier.

Absent ophthalmopathy progression within 18 months defined stable Graves' hyperthyroidism. Exclusion criteria comprised uncontrolled infection, other autoimmune disease, pregnancy or lactation. What was amplified from RNA transcripts were TCR beta CDR3 regions. Primed by the HTBI set, a first-round RT-PCR was run on the TCR CDR3. TCRdb independently ran MiXCR on the multiplex PCR reads; one entry per CDR3 protein. Found here are a few hundred thousand distinct CDR3 sequences, approximately 13% of them singletons; the top ten hold roughly 8.3%. The table lists this clonotype with many counts. Its antigen is unknown.

This receptor was identified in a woman between 18 and 29 years old with Graves' hyperthyroidism. The V gene is TRBV18, the J gene TRBJ2-7; D is perhaps TRBD1 (5 bases). Source material: blood. CDR3 protein: CASSPRGQPAYEQYF. The CDR3 nucleotides are TGTGCCAGCTCACCACGAGGACAACCAGCCTACGAGCAGTACTTC.